What follows are 11 T cell receptor beta chains derived from one specimen sequenced in a study of post-analysis software for immune sequencing data. The study, taken as a whole, reports: Relative to controls, patients had a few TRBV segments at higher frequency, with TRBV5-6, TRBV5-1 and TRBV20-1 among these.

These receptors are not linked to any known antigen. Built from TCR beta cDNA, the libraries had unique molecular identifiers in them. MiXCR, run by TCRdb on the PCR reads, gives a single entry per CDR3 protein. The data hold roughly 600,000 distinct CDR3 sequences, with around 44% observed a single time. The material sequenced was blood. The receptors were sampled from a girl aged 5 to 17 with multiple sclerosis.

The chain uses TRBV7-2 and TRBJ1-1, with D unclear. V lost 5 bases, J lost 0 bases, and 13 bases lay in between. Germline assignment: CDR1 SGHTA and CDR2 FQGNSA. This CDR3 is 15 amino acids long. The CDR3, as DNA: TGTGCCAGCAGCCGCGAGGCAGGCGTGAACACTGAAGCTTTCTTT. It translates to CASSREAGVNTEAFF. Using reference TRBV7-2 and TRBJ1-1 for the parts outside the CDR3, the full variable domain is GAGVSQSPSNKVTEKGKDVELRCDPISGHTALYWYRQSLGQGLEFLIYFQGNSAPDKSGLPSDRFSAERTGGSVSTLTIQRTQQEDSAVYLCASSREAGVNTEAFFGQGTRLTVV.

This clonotype was detected only a few times. This rearrangement joins TRBV12-3 or TRBV12-4 to TRBJ2-3; 11 positions agree with TRBD2. The ends lost 5 bases at V and 4 bases at J; junction bases unmatched: 2. This CDR3 is built from 14 residues. The CDR3 loop is CASSPSGRSDTQYF. The DNA for the CDR3 is TGTGCCAGCAGTCCTAGCGGGAGGTCAGATACGCAGTATTTT.

This clonotype was counted many times. V is TRBV12-3 or TRBV12-4 and J is TRBJ2-7; 12 positions match TRBD2. J gave up 0 bases and V 6 bases, and 0 bases lay outside the gene matches. The CDR3 spans 14 residues. The CDR3 is CASRTSGSSYEQYF. CDR3 nucleotides: TGTGCCAGCAGGACTAGCGGGAGCTCCTACGAGCAGTACTTC.

The chain joins TRBV6-1 to TRBJ2-1, with D perhaps matching TRBD2 (6 bases). The CDR3 runs 14 residues. Between the trimmed V and J ends, which lost 8 bases and 4 bases, there was a span of 15 bases. Germline-derived CDR1 and CDR2 are MNHNS and SASEGT. The CDR3 region is CASGGKRCYNEQFF. CDR3 in DNA: TGTGCCAGCGGGGGGAAGCGGTGTTACAATGAGCAGTTCTTC.

This chain uses TRBV20-1 with TRBJ1-2; TRBD1 agrees at 8 bases. CDR1 is DFQATT, CDR2 SNEGSKA, per germline (reference sequence). The ends lost 5 bases at V and 4 bases at J; junction bases unmatched: 12. The CDR3 length is 15 residues. The CDR3 sequence: CSAFQGAADSYGYTF. In DNA form, the CDR3 reads TGCAGTGCTTTCCAGGGGGCGGCGGATAGCTATGGCTACACCTTC.

This clonotype was seen a handful of times. The V call is TRBV4-2, the J call TRBJ1-2, with a possible D match to TRBD1 (5 bases). The germline V gene has CDR1 LGHNA and CDR2 YNFKEQ. CDR3 size: 13 residues. V dropped 3 bases and J dropped 8 bases, with 13 bases sitting between them. CDR3 DNA: TGTGCCAGCAGCCAGAGGACAAGAAGGGGCTACACCTTC. This gives the protein CASSQRTRRGYTF.

The V and J genes are TRBV12-3 or TRBV12-4 and TRBJ1-1; D is unclear. V was shortened by 3 bases and J by 0 bases, with 8 bases between the two germline ends. The CDR3 loop spans 14 amino acids. The CDR3 sequence is CASSFQALNTEAFF. DNA of the CDR3: TGTGCCAGCAGTTTTCAGGCCCTGAACACTGAAGCTTTCTTT.

In DNA, the CDR3 is TGTGCCATCAGTGGAGACCTCTATGGCTACACCTTC. This translates into CAISGDLYGYTF. V is TRBV10-3 and J is TRBJ1-2; D ambiguous. V was pared by 4 bases and J by 4 bases, with 7 bases between. This CDR3 region has 12 residues. Germline V gene data show CDR1 as ENHRY and CDR2 as SYGVKD.

J is TRBJ2-4 and V is TRBV20-1; TRBD2 agrees at 9 bases. TRBJ2-7 explains the end of the DNA better; the J call may be wrong. Germline CDR1 DFQATT, CDR2 SNEGSKA (reference sequence). CDR3 size: 15 residues. The CDR3 region is CSARGPQREDYEQYF. The CDR3 nucleotides read TGCAGTGCTAGGGGGCCTCAGCGGGAGGACTACGAGCAGTACTTC.

This clonotype has only a few counts. A junction end diverges from the germline sequence, so it may reflect a read error. The chain employs TRBV4-1 and TRBJ2-5; D is undetermined. Germline-derived CDR1 and CDR2 are MGHRA and YSYEKL. The CDR3 runs 14 residues. CDR3 loop: CASSQGRVGETQYF. CDR3 coding DNA: TGCGCCAGCAGTCAAGGAAGGGTAGGCGAGACCCAGTACTTC.

This clonotype was detected only a few times. The V gene is TRBV27, the J gene TRBJ1-2; D might be TRBD1 (5 bases). Germline CDR1 and CDR2: MNHEY and SMNVEV (reference sequence). The V gene lost 0 bases and the J gene lost 0 bases, with 23 bases spanning the gap. This CDR3 is 20 amino acids long. CDR3 region: CASSLSQPLTRLGPNYGYTF. DNA of the CDR3: TGTGCCAGCAGTTTATCCCAGCCCCTGACACGCCTGGGGCCTAACTATGGCTACACCTTC.